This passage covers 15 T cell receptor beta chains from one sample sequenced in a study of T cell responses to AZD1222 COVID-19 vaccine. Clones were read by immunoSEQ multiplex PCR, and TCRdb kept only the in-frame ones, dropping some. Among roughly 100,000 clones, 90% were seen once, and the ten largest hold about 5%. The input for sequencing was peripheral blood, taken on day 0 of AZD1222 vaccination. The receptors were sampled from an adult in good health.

The chain's CDR3 is CASSLVGDGELFF. For the CDR3, the DNA is TGTGCCAGCAGCTTGGTTGGGGACGGGGAGCTGTTTTTT. The chain has TRBV5-6 and TRBJ2-2; no reliable D call. Germline lookup yields CDR1 SGHDT and CDR2 YYEEEE. V was pared by 0 bases and J by 7 bases, with 7 bases between. The length of the CDR3 is 13 residues.

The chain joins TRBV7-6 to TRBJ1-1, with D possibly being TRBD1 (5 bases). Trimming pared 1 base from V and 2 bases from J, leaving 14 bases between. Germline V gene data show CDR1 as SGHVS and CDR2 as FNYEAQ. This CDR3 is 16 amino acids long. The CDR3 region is CASSLGARGINTEAFF. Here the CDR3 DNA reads TGTGCCAGCAGCTTAGGTGCGCGGGGCATTAACACTGAAGCTTTCTTT.

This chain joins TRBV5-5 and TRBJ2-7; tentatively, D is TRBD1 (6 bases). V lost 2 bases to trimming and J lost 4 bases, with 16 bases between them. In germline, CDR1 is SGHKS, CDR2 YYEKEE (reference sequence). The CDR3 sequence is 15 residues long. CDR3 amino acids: CASSLSPGTHYEQYF. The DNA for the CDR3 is TGTGCCAGCAGCTTAAGCCCCGGGACACATTACGAGCAGTACTTC.

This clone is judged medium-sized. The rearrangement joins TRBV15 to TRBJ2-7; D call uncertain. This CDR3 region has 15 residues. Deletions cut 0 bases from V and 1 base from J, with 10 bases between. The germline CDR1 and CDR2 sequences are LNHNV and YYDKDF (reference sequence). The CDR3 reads CATSRDRAGSYEQYF. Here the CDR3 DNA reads TGTGCCACCAGCAGAGATCGGGCAGGATCCTACGAGCAGTACTTC. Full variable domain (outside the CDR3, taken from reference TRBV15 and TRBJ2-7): DAMVIQNPRYQVTQFGKPVTLSCSQTLNHNVMYWYQQKSSQAPKLLFHYYDKDFNNEADTPDNFQSRRPNTSFCFLDIRSPGLGDTAMYLCATSRDRAGSYEQYFGPGTRLTVT.

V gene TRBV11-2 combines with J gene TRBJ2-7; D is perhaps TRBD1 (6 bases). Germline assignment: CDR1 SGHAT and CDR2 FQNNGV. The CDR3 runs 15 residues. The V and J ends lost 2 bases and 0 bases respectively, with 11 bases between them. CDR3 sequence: CASSLSGASSYEQYF. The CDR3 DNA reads TGTGCCAGCAGCTTATCAGGGGCCAGCTCCTACGAGCAGTACTTC.

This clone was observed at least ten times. CDR3 bases: TGTGCCTGGAGTCAAGGGAGCGGCTACACCTTC. As protein: CAWSQGSGYTF. V gene TRBV30 combines with J gene TRBJ1-2; unclear D gene. The CDR3 length is 11 residues. CDR1 is GTSNPN, CDR2 SVGIG, per germline (reference sequence). V gave up 2 bases and J gave up 8 bases, with 9 bases separating them.

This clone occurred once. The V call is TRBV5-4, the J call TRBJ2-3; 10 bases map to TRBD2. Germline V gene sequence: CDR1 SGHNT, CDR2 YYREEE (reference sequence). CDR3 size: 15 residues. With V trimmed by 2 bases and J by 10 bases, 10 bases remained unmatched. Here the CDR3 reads CASSLLAGSFRAQYF. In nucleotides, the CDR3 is TGTGCCAGCAGCTTACTAGCGGGGTCCTTCCGGGCGCAGTATTTT.

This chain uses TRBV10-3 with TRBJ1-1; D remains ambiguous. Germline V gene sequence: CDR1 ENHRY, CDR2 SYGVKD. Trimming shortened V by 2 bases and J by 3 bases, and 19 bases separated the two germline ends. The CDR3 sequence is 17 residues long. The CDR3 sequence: CAISEGLLGMGYTEAFF. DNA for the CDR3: TGTGCCATCAGTGAGGGACTGTTGGGTATGGGGTACACTGAAGCTTTCTTT.

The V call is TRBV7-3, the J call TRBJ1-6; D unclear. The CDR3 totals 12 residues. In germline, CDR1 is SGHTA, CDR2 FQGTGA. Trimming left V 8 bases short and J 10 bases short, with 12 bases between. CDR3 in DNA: TGTGCCAGCGCTGAGGGTAACTCACCCCTCCACTTT. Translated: CASAEGNSPLHF. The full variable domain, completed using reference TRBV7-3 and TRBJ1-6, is GAGVSQTPSNKVTEKGKYVELRCDPISGHTALYWYRQSLGQGPEFLIYFQGTGAADDSGLPNDRFFAVRPEGSVSTLKIQRTERGDSAVYLCASAEGNSPLHFGNGTRLTVT.

CDR3 in DNA: TGTGCCAGCAGTGACGACAGGGGATTTGAGAATCAGCCCCAGCATTTT. Translating gives CASSDDRGFENQPQHF. V usage is TRBV6-2 or TRBV6-3 and J usage is TRBJ1-5, with 8 bases identical to TRBD1. V lost 5 bases, J lost 4 bases, and 10 bases stayed unmatched. CDR3 length: 16 amino acids. The germline V gene encodes CDR1 MNHEY and CDR2 SVGEGT.

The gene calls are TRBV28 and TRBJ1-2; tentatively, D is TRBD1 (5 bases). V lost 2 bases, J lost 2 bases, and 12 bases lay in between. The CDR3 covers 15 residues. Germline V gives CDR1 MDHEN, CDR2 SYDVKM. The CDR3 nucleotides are TGTGCCAGCAGTTTACCCCAATACAGGAACTATGGCTACACCTTC. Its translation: CASSLPQYRNYGYTF.

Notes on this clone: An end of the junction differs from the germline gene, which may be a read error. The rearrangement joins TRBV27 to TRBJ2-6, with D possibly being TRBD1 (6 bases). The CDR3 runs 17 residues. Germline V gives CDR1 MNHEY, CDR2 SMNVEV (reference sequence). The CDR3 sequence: CAGSSGRGISGANVLTF. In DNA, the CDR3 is TGTGCCGGCAGTTCAGGCAGGGGTATCTCTGGGGCCAACGTCCTGACTTTC.

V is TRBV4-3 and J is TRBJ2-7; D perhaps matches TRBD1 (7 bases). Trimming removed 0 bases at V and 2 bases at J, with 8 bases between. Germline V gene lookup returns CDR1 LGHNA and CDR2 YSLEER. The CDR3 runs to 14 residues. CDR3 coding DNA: TGCGCCAGCAGCCAAGACAGGGGGGCCTACGAGCAGTACTTC. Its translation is CASSQDRGAYEQYF.

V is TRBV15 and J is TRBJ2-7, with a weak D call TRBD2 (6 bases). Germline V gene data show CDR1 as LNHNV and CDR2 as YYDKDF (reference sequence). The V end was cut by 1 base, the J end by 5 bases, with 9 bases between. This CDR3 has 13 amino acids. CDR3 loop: CATSRGGTHEQYF. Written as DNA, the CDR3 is TGTGCCACCAGCAGAGGCGGGACCCACGAGCAGTACTTC.

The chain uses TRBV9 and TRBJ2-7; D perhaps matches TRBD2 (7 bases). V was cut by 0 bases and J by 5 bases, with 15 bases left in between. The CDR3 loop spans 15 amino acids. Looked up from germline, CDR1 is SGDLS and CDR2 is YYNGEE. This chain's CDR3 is CASSVGGRGGNEQYF. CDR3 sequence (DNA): TGTGCCAGCAGCGTAGGGGGCAGGGGAGGGAACGAGCAGTACTTC.